Shown below are 17 T cell receptor beta chains from a single sample sequenced in a study of beta chain features in type 1 diabetes. Expressed TCRB transcripts were sequenced because the isolated RNA had all been reverse transcribed beforehand. Method: immunoSEQ multiplex PCR; TCRdb's copy keeps in-frame clones and lacks some. The sample carries about 160,000 clones, roughly 65% recorded once. Findings and limits, study-wide: Across all four CD4+ subsets, people with type 1 diabetes showed modestly shorter TCRB CDR3s.

These receptors are not linked to any known antigen. The specimen was naive CD4+ T cells from blood. The receptors originated from a man aged 30 to 39 with type 1 diabetes.

This chain links TRBV7-9 with TRBJ2-3; D is possibly TRBD1 (6 bases). Trimming removed 7 bases at V and 1 base at J, with 15 bases between. Germline V gene sequence: CDR1 SEHNR, CDR2 FQNEAQ (reference sequence). The CDR3 runs 15 residues. The CDR3 DNA reads TGTGCCAGCACCCTAGACAGGACTCGCACAGATACGCAGTATTTT. Protein sequence: CASTLDRTRTDTQYF.

The CDR3 protein is CASSSTAIGTAYEQYF. DNA for the CDR3: TGTGCCAGCAGTTCCACTGCTATTGGGACAGCCTACGAGCAGTACTTC. This chain links TRBV6-6 with TRBJ2-7; 7 bases map to TRBD1. The CDR3 runs 16 residues. V was clipped by 4 bases and J by 2 bases; unmatched bases: 11. Per germline, CDR1 MNHNY and CDR2 SVGAGI (reference sequence).

This sequence joins TRBV28 and TRBJ1-4; weak D call: TRBD1 (5 bases). CDR1 MDHEN and CDR2 SYDVKM come from the germline V gene. The CDR3 runs 13 residues. Trimming pared 8 bases from V and 7 bases from J, leaving 14 bases between. The CDR3 DNA sequence: TGTGCCAGCGGGTCGGGGGGTCGTGAAAAACTGTTTTTT. This codes for CASGSGGREKLFF.

CDR3 sequence (DNA): TGTGCCAGCACCCAGGTGACCCAAGAGACCCAGTACTTC. Its protein is CASTQVTQETQYF. The V gene is TRBV2, the J gene TRBJ2-5; D is unresolved. Trimming shortened V by 7 bases and J by 1 base, and 10 bases separated the two germline ends. Germline CDR1 reads SNHLY; CDR2 reads FYNNEI. The CDR3 spans 13 residues.

This clone was counted between two and nine times. The J gene is TRBJ2-4, the V gene TRBV19, with TRBD1 matching over 7 bases. Germline CDR1 is LNHDA and CDR2 is SQIVND (reference sequence). The CDR3 sequence is 16 residues long. Unmatched junction bases numbered 7, after V lost 4 bases and J lost 1 base. CDR3 nucleotide sequence: TGTGCCAGTAGTAGAACAGGGGTAGGCGCCAAAAACATTCAGTACTTC. Translated, it gives CASSRTGVGAKNIQYF. Filled out from reference TRBV19 and TRBJ2-4, the complete variable domain reads DGGITQSPKYLFRKEGQNVTLSCEQNLNHDAMYWYRQDPGQGLRLIYYSQIVNDFQKGDIAEGYSVSREKKESFPLTVTSAQKNPTAFYLCASSRTGVGAKNIQYFGAGTRLSVL.

In this sample, this clone turned up a few times. This chain uses TRBV9 with TRBJ1-6; D gene uncertain. V dropped 4 bases and J dropped 10 bases, with 9 bases sitting between them. Germline V gives CDR1 SGDLS, CDR2 YYNGEE. CDR3 length: 12 amino acids. The CDR3 coding sequence is TGTGCCAGCAGCAGGGTAGAATCACCCCTCCACTTT. Translating it yields CASSRVESPLHF.

The CDR3 DNA reads as TGTGCCATCAGCGGGACAGGGGGAAACACTGAAGCTTTCTTT. Translating gives CAISGTGGNTEAFF. The chain carries TRBV10-3 and TRBJ1-1; 11 nucleotides align to TRBD1. Germline V CDR1 and CDR2: ENHRY, SYGVKD. J gave up 2 bases and V 6 bases, and 2 bases lay outside the gene matches. The CDR3 loop spans 14 amino acids.

This CDR3 is CASSTGTGSTDTQYF. CDR3 DNA sequence: TGTGCCAGCAGTACCGGGACAGGGAGCACAGATACGCAGTATTTT. V gene TRBV28 combines with J gene TRBJ2-3; 9 bases are shared with TRBD1. J gave up 0 bases and V 5 bases, and 3 bases lay outside the gene matches. The CDR3 has 15 residues. Germline assignment: CDR1 MDHEN and CDR2 SYDVKM. The complete variable domain, with remaining parts taken from reference TRBV28 and TRBJ2-3, reads DVKVTQSSRYLVKRTGEKVFLECVQDMDHENMFWYRQDPGLGLRLIYFSYDVKMKEKGDIPEGYSVSREKKERFSLILESASTNQTSMYLCASSTGTGSTDTQYFGPGTRLTVL.

This clone was counted a few times. The chain uses TRBV29-1 and TRBJ2-1; no firm D call. Deletions cut 0 bases from V and 6 bases from J, with 15 bases between. Looked up from germline, CDR1 is SQVTM and CDR2 is ANQGSEA. There are 15 residues in the CDR3. CDR3 in DNA: TGCAGCGTTGAAGATCGGTACGCACAAGGCAATGAGCAGTTCTTC. Its translation is CSVEDRYAQGNEQFF.

This clone was found a few times. This chain joins TRBV29-1 and TRBJ2-1; D unresolved. V was pared by 5 bases and J by 4 bases, with 9 bases between. The germline CDR1 and CDR2 sequences are SQVTM and ANQGSEA. The CDR3 is 12 residues long. CDR3 sequence reads: CSVNEKYNEQFF. The CDR3 DNA follows: TGCAGCGTTAACGAGAAATACAATGAGCAGTTCTTC.

This clone occurred a few times. The V call is TRBV4-1, the J call TRBJ2-5, with D unclear. V dropped 4 bases and J dropped 2 bases, with 14 bases sitting between them. The V gene's germline CDR1 is MGHRA and CDR2 YSYEKL. This CDR3 is 15 amino acids long. The CDR3 coding sequence is TGCGCCAGCAGCCTCGGATCGGCTCAGCAAGAGACCCAGTACTTC. Protein: CASSLGSAQQETQYF.

V usage is TRBV29-1 and J usage is TRBJ2-3, with 10 bases matching TRBD2. This CDR3 is built from 15 residues. Trimming at V came to 2 bases and at J to 3 bases, leaving 5 bases not matched to a gene. The germline CDR1 and CDR2 sequences are SQVTM and ANQGSEA. The CDR3 DNA reads as TGCAGCGTTGAAATGTTAGCGGGGGGAACAGATACGCAGTATTTT. Translated, it gives CSVEMLAGGTDTQYF.

V usage is TRBV29-1 and J usage is TRBJ2-1; 9 bases agree with TRBD1. Per the germline V gene, CDR1 is SQVTM and CDR2 is ANQGSEA. The CDR3 loop spans 12 amino acids. Trimming took 6 bases from V and 12 from J; bases not matched to a gene: 9. In DNA form, the CDR3 reads TGCAGCGTACTAACAGGGGGCGCTGGGCAGTTCTTC. It codes for CSVLTGGAGQFF.

The chain uses TRBV4-1 and TRBJ2-5; 8 bases fit TRBD2. CDR1 is MGHRA, CDR2 YSYEKL, per germline. V lost 3 bases and J lost 5; bases outside the gene matches: 8. The CDR3 is made up of 15 amino acids. In nucleotides, the CDR3 is TGCGCCAGCAGCCAGGGAAGCGGGGGATCGGAGACCCAGTACTTC. This translates into CASSQGSGGSETQYF.

This chain connects TRBV29-1 to TRBJ2-4; D possibly corresponds to TRBD1 (5 bases). Trimming stripped 7 bases from V and 3 bases from J, with 16 bases between. This CDR3 spans 14 amino acids. Looked up from germline, CDR1 is SQVTM and CDR2 is ANQGSEA. The CDR3 loop reads CSADSSWDKNIQYF. The CDR3 nucleotides read TGCAGCGCAGACAGCTCTTGGGACAAAAACATTCAGTACTTC.

J is TRBJ2-1 and V is TRBV7-9; D is possibly TRBD2 (5 bases). CDR1 is SEHNR, CDR2 FQNEAQ, per germline (reference sequence). The CDR3 loop spans 13 amino acids. Between the trimmed V and J ends, which lost 4 bases and 10 bases, there was a span of 14 bases. The CDR3 DNA follows: TGTGCCAGCAGCTCGCTACTAGGATCCGAGCAGTTCTTC. Amino acid sequence: CASSSLLGSEQFF.

This chain uses TRBV5-4 with TRBJ2-5; the match to TRBD1 covers 9 bases. Trimming cost V 3 bases and J 5 bases; bases outside gene matches: 8. Germline CDR1 reads SGHNT; CDR2 reads YYREEE (reference sequence). CDR3 length: 15 residues. The DNA of the CDR3 is TGTGCCAGCAGCTCCGGGACAGGGAAGACGGAGACCCAGTACTTC. Translated, it gives CASSSGTGKTETQYF.